This T cell receptor beta chain was recovered during a study of blood T cell repertoires in COVID-19. This CDR3 is built from 18 residues. V was pared by 2 bases and J by 8 bases, with 12 bases of the junction left unmatched. Germline values: CDR1 ENHRY, CDR2 SYGVKD. The method was immunoSEQ multiplex PCR; TCRdb's version includes in-frame clones alone and lacks a portion of them. The table includes 55,000 to 75,000 clones, over 80% detected once. The V gene is TRBV10-3, the J gene TRBJ2-1, with 13 bases fitting TRBD2. This receptor was obtained from a man aged 45-65 years with active COVID-19. Sequencing input: peripheral blood. The CDR3 protein is CAISETATGTSGVDEQFF. CDR3 DNA: TGTGCCATCAGTGAGACCGCGACCGGGACTAGCGGGGTAGATGAGCAGTTCTTC.